This TCR beta chain was sequenced during a study of molecular identifiers for immune sequencing clone quantification. This clonotype occurred many times. As yet, its antigen is unknown. Germline V gives CDR1 LNHDA, CDR2 SQIVND (reference sequence). V lost 7 bases and J 3 bases, leaving 16 bases between the germline ends. The CDR3 is made up of 15 amino acids. Library preparation followed earlier protocols using designated TCR primers. TCRdb re-called the PCR reads with MiXCR, one entry per CDR3 protein. The data contain about 630,000 distinct CDR3 sequences, 25% of them singletons. Findings of the study overall: Should identical TCR molecules share a barcode, the sizes of highly expanded clones could be underestimated.

Sorting captured naive CD8 T cells as CD8+CD4-CCR7+CD45RA+. The TCR sequence derives from a human donor in good health. Some libraries in this study had Jurkat cell RNA spiked in. The chain carries TRBV19 and TRBJ1-5; D perhaps matches TRBD1 (6 bases). Sequenced: naive CD8+ T cells from blood, with Jurkat cell RNA spiked in. Subset indicated: FACS-sorted CD8+CD4-CCR7+CD45RA+ naive T cells. Here the CDR3 DNA reads TGTGCCAGTACAGCCGGGACACGCTCCAATCAGCCCCAGCATTTT. Its protein product is CASTAGTRSNQPQHF.